The next 7 T cell receptor beta chains were all read from a single sample in a study of a mutant IDH1 vaccine in newly diagnosed glioma. For these receptors, no antigen is known. Time point described: week 5, during vaccination. All doses held 300 ug of mutant IDH1 20-mer peptide, with topical imiquimod. Repertoires were generated with immunoSEQ multiplex PCR, while TCRdb's copy carries only in-frame clones and drops some. The sample lists tens of thousands of clones; roughly 88% were seen once. Material: PBMCs, obtained from a glioma patient whose treatment included an IDH1 peptide vaccine. The receptors derive from a man aged 40-49 years with glioma.

This clone showed up just once. This rearrangement joins TRBV11-2 to TRBJ2-1, with D hard to call. CDR3 size: 9 residues. V was shortened by 5 bases and J by 13 bases, with 6 bases between the two germline ends. Germline CDR1 and CDR2: SGHAT and FQNNGV. CDR3 residues: CASSASQFF. The CDR3 nucleotides read TGTGCCAGCAGCGCAAGTCAGTTCTTC.

Here the CDR3 reads CAIWANYGYTF. In DNA, the CDR3 is TGTGCCATTTGGGCTAACTATGGCTACACCTTC. The chain combines TRBV19 with TRBJ1-2; no clear D. The CDR3 loop spans 11 amino acids. The germline V gene has CDR1 LNHDA and CDR2 SQIVND (reference sequence). The V end was cut by 10 bases, the J end by 0 bases, with 6 bases between.

The chain is built from TRBV19 and TRBJ1-5; unclear D gene. The V gene lost 3 bases and the J gene lost 7 bases, with 10 bases spanning the gap. The germline gives CDR1 LNHDA, CDR2 SQIVND (reference sequence). This CDR3 region has 13 residues. The CDR3 DNA follows: TGTGCCAGTAGTATTTCTCTAGGACAGCCCCAGCATTTT. The encoded protein is CASSISLGQPQHF.

This clone has a handful of counts. The chain employs TRBV2 and TRBJ1-5, with a tentative D call TRBD1 (5 bases). Trimming stripped 3 bases from V and 1 base from J, with 10 bases between. The length of the CDR3 is 15 residues. Looked up from germline, CDR1 is SNHLY and CDR2 is FYNNEI. This CDR3 is CASSEGRGSNQPQHF. The CDR3 DNA reads TGTGCCAGCAGTGAGGGTAGGGGAAGCAATCAGCCCCAGCATTTT.

In DNA form, the CDR3 reads TGTGCCAGCAGTTACCTGTCGGACAGGGGGAAGGATGGCTACACCTTC. Protein: CASSYLSDRGKDGYTF. The rearrangement uses TRBV6-5 and TRBJ1-2, with 10 bases fitting TRBD1. After removal of 2 bases from V and 6 bases from J, the junction contained 9 bases not matched to a gene. The CDR3 consists of 16 residues. CDR1 and CDR2 from the germline V gene are MNHEY and SVGAGI.

The chain is built from TRBV5-4 and TRBJ2-3; 7 nucleotides line up with TRBD1. Germline V lookup: CDR1 SGHNT, CDR2 YYREEE (reference sequence). This CDR3 is built from 15 residues. The V gene end was trimmed by 4 bases and the J gene end by 5 bases; junction bases not matched to a gene: 10. The CDR3 DNA reads as TGTGCCAGCAGCCCTGTACAGGGGAGAGGAGATACGCAGTATTTT. It encodes CASSPVQGRGDTQYF.

This clone has more than one count but fewer than ten. The gene calls are TRBV7-8 and TRBJ1-2; no definite D call. Trimming removed 1 base from V and 2 bases from J, with 8 bases in between. The CDR3 spans 14 residues. Germline loops: CDR1 SGHVS, CDR2 FQNEAQ. CDR3 protein: CASSLGGGNYGYTF. The CDR3 nucleotides read TGTGCCAGCAGCTTAGGGGGTGGGAACTATGGCTACACCTTC.